This TCR beta chain was recorded in a study of glioma-infiltrating T cells after dendritic cell vaccination. The data were produced by immunoSEQ multiplex PCR, yet TCRdb's version contains in-frame clones alone and is incomplete. Of almost 65,000 clones listed, approximately 78% are singletons. Before vaccination, two weeks after the third vaccination, and at progression, PBMC were collected. The CDR3 totals 19 residues. The germline gives CDR1 LNHNV, CDR2 YYDKDF (reference sequence). With 1 base clipped from V and 7 bases from J, the junction kept 17 bases outside the gene matches. This chain links TRBV15 with TRBJ1-4, with 8 bases aligning to TRBD1. The source is a human donor with glioblastoma. The source material was blood, sampled before dendritic cell vaccination. CDR3 sequence (DNA): TGTGCCACCAGCAGAGGCTCTGGGGGATATCAGGGGGCTGGTGAAAAACTGTTTTTT. Protein product: CATSRGSGGYQGAGEKLFF.